This TCR beta chain comes out of a study of beta chain features in type 1 diabetes. Whole-study findings and limits: Shorter TCRB CDR3s, moderately but significantly so, marked every one of the four CD4+ subsets in Type 1 diabetes patients. At VDJ recombination sites, type 1 diabetes patients had fewer insertions and more deleted nucleotides. Whatever favoring of shorter templates PCR might show would apply equally to patients and controls.

Isolated RNA was reverse transcribed in full, so expressed TCRB transcripts were sequenced. The repertoire was sequenced with immunoSEQ multiplex PCR; TCRdb's copy has only in-frame clones and lacks some. The data contain hundreds of thousands of clones, more than 13% of them singletons. This clone came up a few times. Its antigen is not known. CDR3 length: 15 residues. Germline CDR1 and CDR2: SGHRS and YFSETQ. The V gene end was trimmed by 4 bases and the J gene end by 2 bases; junction bases not matched to a gene: 8. This sequence was found in a man aged 18 to 29 with type 1 diabetes. What was sequenced was naive CD4+ T cells from blood. J is TRBJ2-5 and V is TRBV5-1; 7 bases map to TRBD2. The CDR3 region is CASSRPAGGQETQYF. CDR3 DNA sequence: TGCGCCAGCAGCCGGCCAGCCGGGGGGCAAGAGACCCAGTACTTC.